The 12 T cell receptor beta chains below were found in one sample sequenced in a study of OX40 agonist ivuxolimab in advanced cancers. Here immunoSEQ multiplex PCR was the method, and the copy in TCRdb shows in-frame clones only, minus some. This sample yields about 98,000 clones, of which 85% to 95% are seen a single time; 0.2% to 0.3% belongs to the top ten. The sample here was CD4+ or CD8+ T cells sorted from blood, taken in a trial of the OX40 agonist ivuxolimab. The source of these receptors is an adult with an advanced solid tumor such as melanoma, head and neck, liver or kidney cancer.

The V call is TRBV11-3, the J call TRBJ1-2; weak D call: TRBD1 (6 bases). Deletions cut 5 bases from V and 6 bases from J, with 13 bases between. Germline CDR1 and CDR2: SGHNT and YENEEA. The CDR3 has 13 residues. This chain's CDR3 is CASSARGRDGYTF. In DNA form, the CDR3 reads TGTGCCAGCAGCGCCAGGGGTAGAGATGGCTACACCTTC.

The chain links TRBV15 to TRBJ1-6; 9 bases agree with TRBD1. The CDR3 runs to 17 residues. The V segment lost 6 bases and the J segment 7 bases; nucleotides outside the gene matches: 13. Germline V lookup: CDR1 LNHNV, CDR2 YYDKDF (reference sequence). The CDR3 here is CATRNGGDRGFNSPLHF. The CDR3, as DNA: TGTGCCACCAGAAATGGCGGAGACAGGGGGTTCAATTCACCCCTCCACTTT.

The chain links TRBV19 to TRBJ1-5; 7 nucleotides match TRBD1. CDR3 length: 16 residues. The junction had 10 bases not matched to a gene; V was cut back by 4 bases and J by 4 bases. The V gene's germline CDR1 is LNHDA and CDR2 SQIVND (reference sequence). CDR3 sequence: CASSKRQGALNQPQHF. The CDR3 DNA reads TGTGCCAGTAGTAAACGACAGGGAGCGTTAAATCAGCCCCAGCATTTT.

The chain has TRBV9 and TRBJ2-1; 8 bases are shared with TRBD2. This CDR3 has 14 residues. With V trimmed by 0 bases and J by 5 bases, 1 base remained unmatched. The germline CDR1 and CDR2 sequences are SGDLS and YYNGEE. CDR3 sequence: CASSVVAGNNEQFF. The CDR3 DNA sequence: TGTGCCAGCAGCGTAGTAGCGGGGAACAATGAGCAGTTCTTC.

The count of this clone is one. The rearrangement joins TRBV11-2 to TRBJ2-1, with TRBD2 matching over 9 bases. Trimming cost V 3 bases and J 6 bases; bases outside gene matches: 9. Germline V gene sequence: CDR1 SGHAT, CDR2 FQNNGV. This CDR3 has 16 residues. This CDR3 is CASSFVLAGTLNEQFF. The CDR3 coding sequence is TGTGCCAGCAGCTTCGTGCTAGCGGGGACCCTCAATGAGCAGTTCTTC.

The chain has TRBV25-1 and TRBJ2-1, with 9 bases lining up with TRBD1. The V segment lost 4 bases and the J segment 4 bases; nucleotides outside the gene matches: 5. This CDR3 is built from 15 residues. The germline V gene has CDR1 MGHDK and CDR2 SYGVNS. CDR3 in DNA: TGTGCCAGCAGTGCGGGCGGACAGGGGTACAATGAGCAGTTCTTC. It encodes CASSAGGQGYNEQFF.

This chain links TRBV7-3 with TRBJ2-3; no clear D gene. With 1 base removed from V and 5 bases from J, the gap between germline ends came to 7 bases. The CDR3 has 13 amino acids. Germline V gene data show CDR1 as SGHTA and CDR2 as FQGTGA. In nucleotides, the CDR3 is TGTGCCAGCAGCTTAATGTCTGGAGATACGCAGTATTTT. Its translation is CASSLMSGDTQYF.

The chain uses TRBV6-5 and TRBJ2-7, with a tentative D call TRBD2 (5 bases). This CDR3 is 14 amino acids long. V lost 2 bases and J 3 bases, leaving 11 bases between the germline ends. CDR1 and CDR2 (germline): MNHEY, SVGAGI. CDR3 sequence (DNA): TGTGCCAGCAGTTACACCACTAGGTACTACGAGCAGTACTTC. This sequence encodes CASSYTTRYYEQYF.

This chain links TRBV28 with TRBJ1-4, with 7 bases fitting TRBD1. V shed 4 bases and J 0 bases; nucleotides not matched to a gene: 11. Germline CDR1 is MDHEN and CDR2 is SYDVKM. The CDR3 sequence is 18 residues long. CDR3 in DNA: TGTGCCAGCAGTTGGCCCAGGACAGGCCTTTCAACTAATGAAAAACTGTTTTTT. Protein sequence: CASSWPRTGLSTNEKLFF.

Notes on this clone: The sample contains more than one DNA sequence encoding this CDR3. The CDR3 protein is CAWSVGLANEQFF. The DNA of the CDR3 is TGTGCCTGGAGCGTCGGACTAGCGAATGAGCAGTTCTTC. The gene calls are TRBV30 and TRBJ2-1, with 9 bases identical to TRBD2. Germline V gene data show CDR1 as GTSNPN and CDR2 as SVGIG (reference sequence). The CDR3 spans 13 residues. V lost 3 bases to trimming and J lost 7 bases; unmatched junction nucleotides: 4.

This clone was seen only a few times. The chain employs TRBV28 and TRBJ2-2, with unresolved D. The CDR3 totals 12 residues. The germline V gene encodes CDR1 MDHEN and CDR2 SYDVKM. Trimming removed 8 bases from V and 4 bases from J, with 8 bases in between. The CDR3 DNA sequence: TGTGCCAGCTCTTCTTTCACCGGGGAGCTGTTTTTT. Amino acids: CASSSFTGELFF.

The chain combines TRBV10-3 with TRBJ1-5; perhaps TRBD1 as D (6 bases). CDR3 size: 15 residues. V lost 3 bases and J 4 bases, leaving 13 bases between the germline ends. Germline V gene sequence: CDR1 ENHRY, CDR2 SYGVKD. DNA of the CDR3: TGTGCCATCAGTGAAGTTTCAGGGGCAAATCAGCCCCAGCATTTT. Its translation: CAISEVSGANQPQHF.